This T cell receptor beta chain derives from a study of cytomegalovirus exposure and HLA in healthy donors. The study, taken as a whole, reports: In vitro assays verified that a few CMV-associated chains recognized CMV antigens specifically. A further, later analysis showed that HLA-associated TCR beta chains (compared with equally common others) were more clonally expanded. A later analysis by the authors found several of the most significant clusters apparently linked to common viral pathogens.

As for this clone: Its cognate antigen is unknown.

The CDR3 consists of 13 residues. Per the germline V gene, CDR1 is MDHEN and CDR2 is SYDVKM. V was shortened by 4 bases and J by 11 bases, with 17 bases between the two germline ends. The PCR was carried out with 60 Vbeta primers and 13 Jbeta primers. Repertoires were generated with immunoSEQ multiplex PCR, while TCRdb's copy carries only in-frame clones and drops some. The sample contains more than 110,000 clones, about 80% of which appear only once. The specimen was PBMCs. The chain employs TRBV28 and TRBJ1-1, with TRBD1 as a possible D gene (5 bases). This receptor was identified in a male donor in good health and CMV-seropositive. As DNA, the CDR3 is TGTGCCAGCAGTTCCCAAGGCGACAGCGGGGCTTTCTTT. It specifies CASSSQGDSGAFF.